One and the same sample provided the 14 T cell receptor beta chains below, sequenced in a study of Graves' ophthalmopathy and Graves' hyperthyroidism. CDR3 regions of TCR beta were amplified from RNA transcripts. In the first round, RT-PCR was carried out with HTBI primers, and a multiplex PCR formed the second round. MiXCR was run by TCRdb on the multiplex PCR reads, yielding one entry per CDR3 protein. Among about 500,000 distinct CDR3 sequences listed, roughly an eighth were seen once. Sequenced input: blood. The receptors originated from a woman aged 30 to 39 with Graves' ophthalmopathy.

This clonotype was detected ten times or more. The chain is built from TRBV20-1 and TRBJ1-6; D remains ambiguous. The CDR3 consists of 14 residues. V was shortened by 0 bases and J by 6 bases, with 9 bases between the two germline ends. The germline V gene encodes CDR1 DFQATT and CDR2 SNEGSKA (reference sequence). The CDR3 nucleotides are TGCAGTGCTAGAGAACCGACTCCTAATTCACCCCTCCACTTT. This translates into CSAREPTPNSPLHF.

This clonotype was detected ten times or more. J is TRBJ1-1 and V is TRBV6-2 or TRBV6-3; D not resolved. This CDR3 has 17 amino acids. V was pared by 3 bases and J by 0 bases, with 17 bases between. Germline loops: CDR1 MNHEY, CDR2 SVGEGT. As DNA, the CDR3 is TGTGCCAGCAGTTATGATGGGGAAGTTGGCATGAACACTGAAGCTTTCTTT. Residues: CASSYDGEVGMNTEAFF.

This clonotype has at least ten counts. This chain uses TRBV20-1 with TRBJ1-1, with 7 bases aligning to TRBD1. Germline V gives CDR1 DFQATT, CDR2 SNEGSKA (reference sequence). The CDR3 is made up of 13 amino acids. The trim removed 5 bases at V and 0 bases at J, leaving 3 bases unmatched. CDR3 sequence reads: CSARDRMNTEAFF. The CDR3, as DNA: TGCAGTGCTCGGGACAGAATGAACACTGAAGCTTTCTTT.

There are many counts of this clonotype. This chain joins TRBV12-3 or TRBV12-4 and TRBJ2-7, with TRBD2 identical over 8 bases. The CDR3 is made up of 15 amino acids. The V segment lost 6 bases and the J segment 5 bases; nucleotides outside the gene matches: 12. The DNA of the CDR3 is TGTGCCAGCAGGGGAGGCGGGGGGCGCCGGGACGAGCAGTACTTC. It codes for CASRGGGGRRDEQYF.

CDR3 in DNA: TGTGCCACCAGCGGTGGGGGACTAGCTCGAGAGACCCAGTACTTC. Translation: CATSGGGLARETQYF. The chain recombines TRBV15 with TRBJ2-5; 9 bases map to TRBD2. J lost 4 bases, V lost 5 bases, and 8 bases had no gene match. CDR1 is LNHNV and CDR2 is YYDKDF in the germline V gene (reference sequence). This CDR3 is built from 15 residues.

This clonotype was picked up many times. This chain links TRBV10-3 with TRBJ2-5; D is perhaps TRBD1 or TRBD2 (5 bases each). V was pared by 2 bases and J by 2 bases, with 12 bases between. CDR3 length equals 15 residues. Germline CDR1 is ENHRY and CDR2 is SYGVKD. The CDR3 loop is CAISEGGRPQETQYF. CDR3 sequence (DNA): TGTGCCATCAGTGAGGGGGGACGACCTCAAGAGACCCAGTACTTC.

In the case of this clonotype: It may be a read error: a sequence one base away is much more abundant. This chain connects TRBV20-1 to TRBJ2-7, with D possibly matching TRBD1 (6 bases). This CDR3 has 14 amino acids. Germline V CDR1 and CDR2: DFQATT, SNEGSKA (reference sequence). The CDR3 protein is CSARPRDKPYEQDF. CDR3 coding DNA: TGCAGTGCTAGACCCAGGGACAAACCCTACGAGCAGGACTTC.

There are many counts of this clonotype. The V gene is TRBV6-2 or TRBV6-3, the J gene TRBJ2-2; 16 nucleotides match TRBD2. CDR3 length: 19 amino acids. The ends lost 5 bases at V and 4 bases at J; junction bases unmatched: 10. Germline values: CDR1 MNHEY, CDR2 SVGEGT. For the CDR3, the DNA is TGTGCCAGCAGTCCCCCCCCGGGACTAGCGGGGGGGCCCACCGGGGAGCTGTTTTTT. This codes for CASSPPPGLAGGPTGELFF.

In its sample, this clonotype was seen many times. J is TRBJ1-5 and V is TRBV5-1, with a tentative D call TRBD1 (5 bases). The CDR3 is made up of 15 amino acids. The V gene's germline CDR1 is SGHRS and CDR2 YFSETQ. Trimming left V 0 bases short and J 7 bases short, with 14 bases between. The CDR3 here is CASSLGGRAGQPQHF. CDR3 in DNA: TGCGCCAGCAGCTTGGGGGGGAGGGCAGGACAGCCCCAGCATTTT.

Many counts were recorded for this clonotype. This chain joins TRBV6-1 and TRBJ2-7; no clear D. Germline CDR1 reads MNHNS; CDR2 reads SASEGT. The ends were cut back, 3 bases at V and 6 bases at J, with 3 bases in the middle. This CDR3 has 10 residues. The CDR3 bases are TGTGCCAGCAGTGAGCCCGAGCAGTACTTC. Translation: CASSEPEQYF.

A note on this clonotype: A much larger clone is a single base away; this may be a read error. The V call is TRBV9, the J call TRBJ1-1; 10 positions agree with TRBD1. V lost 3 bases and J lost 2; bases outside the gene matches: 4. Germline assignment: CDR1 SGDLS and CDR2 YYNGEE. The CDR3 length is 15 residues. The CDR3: CASSAGTGVNTEAFF. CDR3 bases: TGTGCCAGCAGCGCCGGGACAGGGGTTAACACTGAAGCTTTCTTT.

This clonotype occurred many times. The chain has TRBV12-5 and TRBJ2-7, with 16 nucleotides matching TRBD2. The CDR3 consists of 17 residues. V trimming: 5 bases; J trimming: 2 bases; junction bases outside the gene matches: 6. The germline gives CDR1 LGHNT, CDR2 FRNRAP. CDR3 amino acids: CASGLIGTSGGAYEQYF. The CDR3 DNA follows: TGTGCTAGTGGTCTTATCGGGACTAGCGGGGGGGCCTACGAGCAGTACTTC.

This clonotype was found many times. The CDR3 DNA reads as TGCAGTGCTCTATCTCTAGCGGTCCCCTACGAGCAGTACTTC. It is translated as CSALSLAVPYEQYF. This chain uses TRBV20-1 with TRBJ2-7; 7 bases map to TRBD2. V trimming: 5 bases; J trimming: 2 bases; junction bases outside the gene matches: 9. Germline V gene data show CDR1 as DFQATT and CDR2 as SNEGSKA (reference sequence). The length of the CDR3 is 14 residues.

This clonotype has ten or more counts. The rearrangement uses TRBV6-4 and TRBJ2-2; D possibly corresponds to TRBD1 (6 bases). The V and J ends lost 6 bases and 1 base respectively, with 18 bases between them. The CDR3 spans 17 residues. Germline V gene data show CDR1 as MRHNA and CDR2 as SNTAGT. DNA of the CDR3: TGTGCCAGCAGCAAAGGGGTAGGACAGATGAACACCGGGGAGCTGTTTTTT. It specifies CASSKGVGQMNTGELFF.